A selection of T cell receptor beta chains follows, all from one sample in a study of blood T cell repertoires in COVID-19. Clones were read by immunoSEQ multiplex PCR, and TCRdb kept only the in-frame ones, dropping some. The profile covers approximately 170,000 clones, with approximately 86% appearing a single time and around 8% taken by the ten largest. Material: peripheral blood. These receptors were obtained from a woman of 80 years or more with COVID-19, enrolled during active disease. The CDR3 runs from the conserved cysteine through the conserved F or W. A D gene is named only where the DNA matches it firmly.

d_call: -
v_call: TRBV7-7
j_call: TRBJ2-3
cdr3_aa: CASSRDSRTDTQYF

d_call: -
v_call: TRBV5-4
j_call: TRBJ2-3
cdr3_aa: CASSPGGTTSTDTQYF

d_call: TRBD1
v_call: TRBV28
j_call: TRBJ1-1
cdr3_aa: CASSLTGGEKAFF

d_call: -
v_call: TRBV7-2
j_call: TRBJ2-1
cdr3_aa: CASSKWNSYSYNEQFF

d_call: -
v_call: TRBV5-1
j_call: TRBJ2-3
cdr3_aa: CASSSGAGATDTQYF

d_call: TRBD2
v_call: TRBV24-1
j_call: TRBJ2-2
cdr3_aa: CATSGLAGGVSSTGELFF

d_call: -
v_call: TRBV5-1
j_call: TRBJ2-3
cdr3_aa: CASSLDGTPQNTQYF

d_call: TRBD2
v_call: TRBV3-1/TRBV3-2
j_call: TRBJ2-1
cdr3_aa: CASSQDRPSGGAGRYNEQFF

d_call: TRBD1
v_call: TRBV27
j_call: TRBJ1-6
cdr3_aa: CASSLRTGVGSPLHF

d_call: -
v_call: TRBV27
j_call: TRBJ1-2
cdr3_aa: CASSLGQAPAGYTF

d_call: TRBD2
v_call: TRBV7-9
j_call: TRBJ2-1
cdr3_aa: CASSLFGLAGGFEQFF

d_call: -
v_call: TRBV6-5
j_call: TRBJ1-5
cdr3_aa: CASSLQQGHQPQHF

d_call: -
v_call: TRBV7-9
j_call: TRBJ2-7
cdr3_aa: CASSTPPGREQYF

d_call: -
v_call: TRBV2
j_call: TRBJ1-1
cdr3_aa: CAWGRGRGTEAFF

d_call: -
v_call: TRBV5-1
j_call: TRBJ1-2
cdr3_aa: CASSPLTGYGYTF

d_call: -
v_call: TRBV18
j_call: TRBJ1-5
cdr3_aa: CASSLNTGSQHF

d_call: -
v_call: TRBV6-5
j_call: TRBJ2-7
cdr3_aa: CASSPQSTGSYEQYF

d_call: -
v_call: TRBV6-2/TRBV6-3
j_call: TRBJ1-1
cdr3_aa: CASSYSNIGYWEATEAFF

d_call: TRBD1
v_call: TRBV30
j_call: TRBJ1-2
cdr3_aa: CAWSALRTGSKLRVYGYTF

d_call: TRBD1
v_call: TRBV5-4
j_call: TRBJ1-1
cdr3_aa: CASSLYSGGNTEAFF

d_call: -
v_call: TRBV19
j_call: TRBJ1-1
cdr3_aa: CASSPGVDFSNTEAFF

d_call: -
v_call: TRBV29-1
j_call: TRBJ1-1
cdr3_aa: CSVDPLRARNTEAFF

d_call: -
v_call: TRBV19
j_call: TRBJ1-2
cdr3_aa: CASSLTRGGYTF

d_call: TRBD1
v_call: TRBV5-4
j_call: TRBJ1-6
cdr3_aa: CASSLDRASSPLHF

d_call: TRBD1
v_call: TRBV2
j_call: TRBJ1-2
cdr3_aa: CASGQANYGYTF

d_call: -
v_call: TRBV6-6
j_call: TRBJ2-1
cdr3_aa: CASTPGAYNEQFF

d_call: -
v_call: TRBV5-5
j_call: TRBJ2-3
cdr3_aa: CASSFLAAPTDTQYF

d_call: TRBD1
v_call: TRBV15
j_call: TRBJ1-5
cdr3_aa: CATSRQGAQPQHF

d_call: TRBD2
v_call: TRBV7-9
j_call: TRBJ2-3
cdr3_aa: CASSQRGGGPSTDTQYF

d_call: TRBD1
v_call: TRBV5-4
j_call: TRBJ1-4
cdr3_aa: CASSAQGVANEKLFF

d_call: TRBD2
v_call: TRBV6-5
j_call: TRBJ2-5
cdr3_aa: CASSSGGAYETQYF